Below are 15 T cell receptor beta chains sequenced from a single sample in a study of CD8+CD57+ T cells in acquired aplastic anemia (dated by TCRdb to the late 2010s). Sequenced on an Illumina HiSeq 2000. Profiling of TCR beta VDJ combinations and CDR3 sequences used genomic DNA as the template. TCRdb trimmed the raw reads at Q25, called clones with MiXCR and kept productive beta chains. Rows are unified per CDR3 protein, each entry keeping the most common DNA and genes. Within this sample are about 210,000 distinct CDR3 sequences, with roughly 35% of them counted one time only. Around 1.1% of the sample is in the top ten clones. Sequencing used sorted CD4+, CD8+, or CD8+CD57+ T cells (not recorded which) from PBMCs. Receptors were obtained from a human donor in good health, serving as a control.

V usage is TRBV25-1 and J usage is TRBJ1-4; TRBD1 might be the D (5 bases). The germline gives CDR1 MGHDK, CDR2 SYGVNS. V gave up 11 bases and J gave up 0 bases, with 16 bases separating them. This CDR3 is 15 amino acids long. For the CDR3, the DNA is TGTGCCTGGAGTCCAGGGCAGGCAACTAATGAAAAACTGTTTTTT. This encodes CAWSPGQATNEKLFF.

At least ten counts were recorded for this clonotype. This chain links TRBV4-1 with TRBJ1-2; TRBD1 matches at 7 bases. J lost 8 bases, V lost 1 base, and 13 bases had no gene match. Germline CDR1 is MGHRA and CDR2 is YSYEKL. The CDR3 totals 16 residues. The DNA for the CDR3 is TGCGCCAGCAGCCAAGTGCTCGACAGGGACTTAGGGGGCTACACCTTC. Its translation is CASSQVLDRDLGGYTF.

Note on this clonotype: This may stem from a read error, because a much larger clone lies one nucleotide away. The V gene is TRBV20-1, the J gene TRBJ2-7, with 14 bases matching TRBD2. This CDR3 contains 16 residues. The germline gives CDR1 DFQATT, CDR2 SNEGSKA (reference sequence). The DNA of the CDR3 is TGCGGTGCTAGACTAGCGGGAGGGCGGTTCTCCTACGAGCAGTACTTC. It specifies CGARLAGGRFSYEQYF.

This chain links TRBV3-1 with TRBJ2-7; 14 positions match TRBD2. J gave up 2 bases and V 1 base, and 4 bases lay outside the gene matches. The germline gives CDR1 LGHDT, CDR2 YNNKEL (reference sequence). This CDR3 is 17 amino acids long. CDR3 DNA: TGTGCCAGCAGCCAAGTGACTAGCGGGAGGGGACCCTACGAGCAGTACTTC. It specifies CASSQVTSGRGPYEQYF.

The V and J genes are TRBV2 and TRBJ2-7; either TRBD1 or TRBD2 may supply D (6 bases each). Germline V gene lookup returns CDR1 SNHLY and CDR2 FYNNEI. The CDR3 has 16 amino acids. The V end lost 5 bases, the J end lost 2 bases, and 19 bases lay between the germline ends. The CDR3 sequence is CASSPEGGQQTYEQYF. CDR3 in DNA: TGTGCCAGCAGTCCTGAGGGGGGACAACAAACCTACGAGCAGTACTTC.

The CDR3 is CASSTGTGGQETQYF. Written as DNA, the CDR3 is TGTGCCAGCAGTACCGGGACAGGGGGCCAAGAGACCCAGTACTTC. The chain links TRBV6-5 to TRBJ2-5; TRBD1 matches at 11 bases. Trimming cost V 5 bases and J 1 base; bases outside gene matches: 3. The germline gives CDR1 MNHEY, CDR2 SVGAGI. The CDR3 loop spans 15 amino acids.

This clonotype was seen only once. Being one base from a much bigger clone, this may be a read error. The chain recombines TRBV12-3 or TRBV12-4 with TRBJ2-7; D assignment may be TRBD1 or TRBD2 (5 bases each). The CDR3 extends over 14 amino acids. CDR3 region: CTSSFGGSSYEQYF. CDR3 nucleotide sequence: TGTACCAGCAGTTTTGGGGGATCATCCTACGAGCAGTACTTC.

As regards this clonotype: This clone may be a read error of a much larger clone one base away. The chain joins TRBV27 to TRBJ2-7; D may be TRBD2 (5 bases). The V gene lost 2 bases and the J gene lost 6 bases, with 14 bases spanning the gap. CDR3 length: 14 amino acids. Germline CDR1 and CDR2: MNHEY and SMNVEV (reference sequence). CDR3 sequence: CASSLTGSECEQYF. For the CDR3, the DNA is TGTGCCAGCAGTTTAACGGGGTCCGAATGCGAGCAGTACTTC.

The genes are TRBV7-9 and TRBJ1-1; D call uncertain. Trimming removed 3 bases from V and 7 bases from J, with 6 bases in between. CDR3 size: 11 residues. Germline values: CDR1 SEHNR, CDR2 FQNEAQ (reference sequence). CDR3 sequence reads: CASSFGDEAFF. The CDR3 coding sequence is TGTGCCAGCAGCTTCGGGGATGAAGCTTTCTTT.

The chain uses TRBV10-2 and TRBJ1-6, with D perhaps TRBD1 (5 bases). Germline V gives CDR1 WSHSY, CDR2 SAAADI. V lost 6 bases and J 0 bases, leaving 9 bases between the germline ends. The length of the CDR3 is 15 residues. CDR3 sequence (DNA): TGCGCCAGCAGGACAGCAGTCTCCTATAATTCACCCCTCCACTTT. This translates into CASRTAVSYNSPLHF.

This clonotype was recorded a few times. CDR3 in amino acids: CASSPERGGPPQHF. The CDR3 nucleotides read TGTGCCAGCTCACCAGAGAGGGGCGGTCCGCCCCAGCATTTT. The J gene is TRBJ1-5, the V gene TRBV18; a weak D match, TRBD1 (5 bases). The CDR3 extends over 14 amino acids. The V and J ends lost 2 bases and 9 bases respectively, with 14 bases between them. Germline loops: CDR1 KGHSH, CDR2 LQKENI.

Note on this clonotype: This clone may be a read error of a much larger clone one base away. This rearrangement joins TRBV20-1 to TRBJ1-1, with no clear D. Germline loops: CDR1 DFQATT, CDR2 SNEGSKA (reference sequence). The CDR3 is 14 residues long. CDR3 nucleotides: TGCAGCGCCGGACGGATTATCCCGAACACTGAAGCTTTCTTT. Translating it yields CSAGRIIPNTEAFF.

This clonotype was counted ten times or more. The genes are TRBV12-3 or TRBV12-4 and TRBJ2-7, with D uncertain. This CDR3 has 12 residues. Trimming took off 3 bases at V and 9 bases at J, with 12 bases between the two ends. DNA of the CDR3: TGTGCCAGCAGTTTTTCACGTAACAGGCAGTACTTC. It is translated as CASSFSRNRQYF.

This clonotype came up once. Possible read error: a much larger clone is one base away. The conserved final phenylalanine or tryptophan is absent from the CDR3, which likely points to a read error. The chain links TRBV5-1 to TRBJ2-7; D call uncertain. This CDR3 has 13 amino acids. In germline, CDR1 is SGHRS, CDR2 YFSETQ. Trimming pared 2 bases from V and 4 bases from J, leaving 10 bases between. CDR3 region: CASSFGTHYEQYL. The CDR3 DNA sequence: TGCGCCAGCAGCTTCGGCACACATTACGAGCAGTACCTC.

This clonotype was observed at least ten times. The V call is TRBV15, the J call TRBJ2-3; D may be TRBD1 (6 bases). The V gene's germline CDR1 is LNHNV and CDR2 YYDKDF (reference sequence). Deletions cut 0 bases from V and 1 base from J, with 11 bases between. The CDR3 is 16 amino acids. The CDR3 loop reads CATSRDRDTGTDTQYF. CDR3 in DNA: TGTGCCACCAGCAGAGATCGGGACACTGGCACAGATACGCAGTATTTT.